These 8 T cell receptor beta chains were sequenced from one sample in a study of cytomegalovirus exposure and HLA in healthy donors. Assay used: immunoSEQ multiplex PCR; TCRdb lists only in-frame clones, some missing. Of nearly 110,000 clones in the sample, 88% were seen once. The sample taken for sequencing was PBMCs. These receptors were taken from a woman younger than 30 in good health and CMV-seropositive.

This clone was picked up a small number of times. The CDR3, as DNA: TGCGCCAGCAGCCTCCAGGGGACAGGGTCCTACGAGCAGTACTTC. It yields the protein CASSLQGTGSYEQYF. The chain combines TRBV4-1 with TRBJ2-7, with 9 positions matching TRBD1. Germline V lookup: CDR1 MGHRA, CDR2 YSYEKL. J was trimmed by 1 base and V by 4 bases; bases with no gene match: 5. CDR3 length: 15 amino acids.

The V gene is TRBV28, the J gene TRBJ2-5; TRBD2 might be the D (6 bases). CDR1 and CDR2 (germline): MDHEN, SYDVKM. The CDR3 contains 13 residues. Trimming stripped 3 bases from V and 5 bases from J, with 10 bases between. The CDR3 reads CASSFRTTETQYF. The CDR3 nucleotides are TGTGCCAGCAGTTTTCGGACTACGGAGACCCAGTACTTC.

The CDR3 DNA reads TGTGCCACCAGCAGCTCGGGCGGGCGCAATCAGCCCCAGCATTTT. It translates to CATSSSGGRNQPQHF. The genes are TRBV15 and TRBJ1-5, with D unresolved. The CDR3 runs 15 residues. V was trimmed by 3 bases and J by 2 bases, leaving 11 bases between them. Germline assignment: CDR1 LNHNV and CDR2 YYDKDF (reference sequence).

The V call is TRBV4-1, the J call TRBJ1-5; D may be TRBD1 (5 bases). The CDR3 contains 16 residues. Trimming removed 1 base from V and 3 bases from J, with 13 bases in between. CDR1 MGHRA and CDR2 YSYEKL come from the germline V gene. The CDR3 bases are TGCGCCAGCAGCCAAGGGGTCGACAGCCTCAATCAGCCCCAGCATTTT. It is translated as CASSQGVDSLNQPQHF.

The chain combines TRBV9 with TRBJ2-3, with D possibly matching TRBD1 (5 bases). Germline V gives CDR1 SGDLS, CDR2 YYNGEE. The CDR3 has 17 amino acids. V lost 4 bases, J lost 5 bases, and 23 bases lay in between. The CDR3 coding sequence is TGTGCCAGCAGCTCGAGCTGGGGCAGGGTAGGGGTAGATACGCAGTATTTT. Protein: CASSSSWGRVGVDTQYF.

The chain couples TRBV25-1 to TRBJ2-1; 13 nucleotides line up with TRBD2. The junction had 3 bases not matched to a gene; V was cut back by 6 bases and J by 7 bases. The CDR3 extends over 14 amino acids. Germline lookup yields CDR1 MGHDK and CDR2 SYGVNS. CDR3 region: CASRLAGGLNEQFF. The CDR3 DNA is TGTGCCAGCAGACTAGCGGGGGGGTTGAATGAGCAGTTCTTC.

The genes are TRBV5-1 and TRBJ2-5; 10 bases agree with TRBD1. In germline, CDR1 is SGHRS, CDR2 YFSETQ. This CDR3 region has 15 residues. The V gene end was trimmed by 6 bases and the J gene end by 1 base; junction bases not matched to a gene: 6. CDR3 bases: TGCGCCAGCACGCGGGGACAGGGGTCCCAAGAGACCCAGTACTTC. Residues: CASTRGQGSQETQYF.

The chain recombines TRBV7-9 with TRBJ1-2; a weak D match, TRBD1 (5 bases). From germline, CDR1 is SEHNR and CDR2 FQNEAQ (reference sequence). The V end lost 5 bases, the J end lost 1 base, and 8 bases lay between the germline ends. The CDR3 has 13 residues. CDR3 DNA sequence: TGTGCCAGCAGCCCACAGGATAACTATGGCTACACCTTC. This encodes CASSPQDNYGYTF.